This TCR beta chain appears in the sequencing data of a study of cytomegalovirus exposure and HLA in healthy donors. Primers for the PCR totalled 60 Vbeta and 13 Jbeta. Libraries were prepared by immunoSEQ multiplex PCR; TCRdb keeps only in-frame clonotypes and omits some of them. Found here are approximately 140,000 clones; the top ten clones hold less than 3.5%. V lost 3 bases to trimming and J lost 14 bases, with 14 bases between them. The CDR3 runs to 11 residues. Germline loops: CDR1 SGHDT, CDR2 YYEEEE. With regard to this clone: Its antigen is not identified.

The donors, nominally healthy at sampling, likely had unrecorded immune exposures. General study findings and limits: A likely sequencing artifact accounted for one observed cluster of highly shared sequence variants. Per a later analysis, HLA-associated TCR beta chains showed more clonal expansion than other, equally common TCR beta chains. Rare TCR sequences dominated, though some public TCRs recurred in many donors.

This TCR derives from a man between 35 and 55 years old in good health and CMV-seronegative. The sample comprised PBMCs. V usage is TRBV5-6 and J usage is TRBJ1-2; D is perhaps TRBD1 (5 bases). The CDR3 DNA follows: TGTGCCAGCAGCTACCGGAGACAGAAAACCTTC. Amino acid sequence: CASSYRRQKTF.